This record concerns one TCR beta chain sequence. Its antigen is not identified. Profiled with immunoSEQ multiplex PCR; TCRdb holds only in-frame clones, not every one. The sample consists of approximately 70,000 clones, approximately 87% of them appearing once. This sample is drawn from a study of graft-versus-host responses after intestinal transplantation. Study-level points and caveats: Graft-donor T cell macrochimerism in patients accompanied high graft-versus-host to host-versus-graft clonal ratios in allografts.

This CDR3 has 14 residues. Trimming at V came to 3 bases and at J to 0 bases, leaving 0 bases not matched to a gene. The germline CDR1 and CDR2 sequences are KGHSH and LQKENI. V and J are TRBV18 and TRBJ1-1, with TRBD1 matching 8 bases. The sequencing used unstimulated CD4+ T cells sorted from spleen or lymph node cells, collected before transplant. The sequence came from a human donor who was the organ donor for an intestinal transplant. The CDR3 loop is CASSPTGVNTEAFF. The CDR3 DNA follows: TGTGCCAGCTCACCGACAGGGGTGAACACTGAAGCTTTCTTT.